These 27 T cell receptor beta chains were sequenced from one sample in a study of CD4+ T cells in melanoma. Using immunoSEQ multiplex PCR, the repertoire was profiled, and TCRdb retains in-frame clones only, with some absent. Of approximately 9,700 clones listed, over 60% are singletons. Sequenced material: cells from a culture (not recorded whether cultured in vitro). These receptors originate from a human donor with melanoma.

Of note for this clone: Other DNA sequences in the same sample also yield this CDR3. The chain carries TRBV30 and TRBJ1-5; D remains ambiguous. Per the germline V gene, CDR1 is GTSNPN and CDR2 is SVGIG (reference sequence). V was shortened by 0 bases and J by 7 bases, with 10 bases between the two germline ends. The length of the CDR3 is 13 residues. The CDR3 is CAWSVAGSQPQHF. The CDR3 DNA reads as TGTGCCTGGAGTGTAGCGGGTTCGCAGCCCCAGCATTTT.

A single count supports this clone. This rearrangement joins TRBV24-1 to TRBJ2-2; the D gene could be TRBD1 or TRBD2 (6 bases each). The CDR3 is made up of 15 amino acids. Trimming took off 9 bases at V and 4 bases at J, with 17 bases between the two ends. CDR1 and CDR2 (germline): KGHDR, SFDVKD. The DNA of the CDR3 is TGTGCCACCTCCGGGGGCAGGGGCCCCACCGGGGAGCTGTTTTTT. It codes for CATSGGRGPTGELFF.

This clone was seen a single time. This rearrangement joins TRBV5-6 to TRBJ1-3; tentatively, D is TRBD1 (6 bases). Trimming took off 4 bases at V and 9 bases at J, with 20 bases between the two ends. This CDR3 is built from 15 residues. Germline lookup yields CDR1 SGHDT and CDR2 YYEEEE. The CDR3 DNA reads TGTGCCAGCAGCCCTATTGGGGGCCGGGGGGGCACCATATATTTT. Protein product: CASSPIGGRGGTIYF.

This clone was picked up one time. The gene calls are TRBV5-8 and TRBJ1-4, with TRBD1 matching over 8 bases. This CDR3 has 17 amino acids. Per germline, CDR1 SGHTS and CDR2 YDEGEE. Unmatched junction bases numbered 12, after V lost 3 bases and J lost 5 bases. Here the CDR3 reads CASSSGQDSGANEKLFF. The CDR3 DNA is TGTGCCAGCAGCTCGGGACAGGACTCAGGGGCCAATGAAAAACTGTTTTTT.

This sequence joins TRBV6-2 or TRBV6-3 and TRBJ2-7, with D tentatively TRBD2 (6 bases). The CDR3 has 18 residues. CDR1 MNHEY and CDR2 SVGEGT come from the germline V gene. V was clipped by 2 bases and J by 0 bases, with 20 bases between them. The chain's CDR3 is CASSYARRGRKSSYEQYF. The DNA of the CDR3 is TGTGCCAGCAGTTACGCTCGACGGGGGAGAAAGAGCTCCTACGAGCAGTACTTC.

The chain employs TRBV7-9 and TRBJ2-1; D uncertain. Trimming removed 2 bases at V and 1 base at J, with 12 bases between. Germline V lookup: CDR1 SEHNR, CDR2 FQNEAQ (reference sequence). This CDR3 has 16 residues. The CDR3 nucleotides are TGTGCCAGCAGCTTATCTCTAGTTGGGTCCTACAATGAGCAGTTCTTC. Encoded protein: CASSLSLVGSYNEQFF.

CDR3 sequence (DNA): TGTGCCAGCAGCTGGCCACAGGGAGAAGCTTTCTTT. Protein: CASSWPQGEAFF. This rearrangement joins TRBV7-8 to TRBJ1-1; D is perhaps TRBD1 (6 bases). There are 12 residues in the CDR3. V gave up 4 bases and J gave up 8 bases, with 11 bases separating them. Germline loops: CDR1 SGHVS, CDR2 FQNEAQ.

This clone appeared once. The chain combines TRBV30 with TRBJ1-5, with no clear D. V was pared by 1 base and J by 3 bases, with 13 bases between. From germline, CDR1 is GTSNPN and CDR2 SVGIG (reference sequence). The CDR3 sequence is 15 residues long. CDR3: CAWSEKGRNNQPQHF. CDR3 coding DNA: TGTGCCTGGAGTGAGAAGGGCAGAAACAATCAGCCCCAGCATTTT.

The chain carries TRBV5-4 and TRBJ2-2; D remains ambiguous. Germline V CDR1 and CDR2: SGHNT, YYREEE (reference sequence). This CDR3 spans 14 amino acids. Trimming stripped 2 bases from V and 6 bases from J, with 11 bases between. CDR3 amino acids: CASSLLPGAGELFF. In DNA form, the CDR3 reads TGTGCCAGCAGCTTACTCCCTGGGGCCGGGGAGCTGTTTTTT.

The chain links TRBV4-2 to TRBJ1-2, with D tentatively TRBD1 (5 bases). V was trimmed by 1 base and J by 4 bases, leaving 7 bases between them. The CDR3 is made up of 13 amino acids. In germline, CDR1 is LGHNA, CDR2 YNFKEQ. The CDR3 loop is CASSQVGGYGYTF. The CDR3 nucleotides read TGTGCCAGCAGCCAAGTGGGGGGCTATGGCTACACCTTC.

The V call is TRBV12-3 or TRBV12-4, the J call TRBJ1-1; D unresolved. The CDR3 totals 12 residues. The V end lost 1 base, the J end lost 6 bases, and 6 bases lay between the germline ends. CDR3 nucleotide sequence: TGTGCCAGCAGTTTAGGAGGCGCTGAAGCTTTCTTT. Translated, it gives CASSLGGAEAFF.

About this clone itself: The CDR3 does not close with the conserved phenylalanine or tryptophan, likely indicating a read error. The DNA is omitted, as the CDR3 cannot be located on it reliably, and the CDR3 follows TCRdb's listing. The chain links TRBV2 to TRBJ1-3. From its first to its last residue, the CDR3 has 12 amino acids. Looked up from germline, CDR1 is SNHLY and CDR2 is FYNNEI. Here the CDR3 reads CASSDGRVDLRL.

This sequence joins TRBV27 and TRBJ2-2; D not certain. CDR1 and CDR2 from the germline V gene are MNHEY and SMNVEV (reference sequence). The CDR3 contains 15 residues. V dropped 5 bases and J dropped 7 bases, with 17 bases sitting between them. CDR3 sequence: CASSPRRNMVGELFF. As DNA, the CDR3 is TGTGCCAGCAGTCCGCGGCGAAATATGGTCGGGGAGCTGTTTTTT.

The chain links TRBV2 to TRBJ2-5, with 8 bases fitting TRBD2. The J segment lost 5 bases and the V segment lost 9 bases, leaving 11 bases of the junction unmatched. The CDR3 has 14 amino acids. The germline gives CDR1 SNHLY, CDR2 FYNNEI. CDR3 sequence reads: CASGRSGGGETQYF. The CDR3 DNA follows: TGTGCCAGTGGACGCAGCGGGGGCGGGGAGACCCAGTACTTC.

This clone has more than one count but fewer than ten. The CDR3 loop reads CASSLGFNSPLHF. Written as DNA, the CDR3 is TGTGCCAGCAGTTTAGGGTTCAATTCACCCCTCCACTTT. This chain links TRBV27 with TRBJ1-6; the D is unclear. Between the trimmed V and J ends, which lost 2 bases and 7 bases, there was a span of 6 bases. Germline V gene lookup returns CDR1 MNHEY and CDR2 SMNVEV (reference sequence). This CDR3 spans 13 amino acids.

This chain links TRBV5-1 with TRBJ2-1, with 7 nucleotides matching TRBD2. Germline V lookup: CDR1 SGHRS, CDR2 YFSETQ. This CDR3 has 14 residues. V gave up 6 bases and J gave up 4 bases; unmatched junction bases: 7. The DNA of the CDR3 is TGCGCCAGCATGGCTAGCGGAGTATACAATGAGCAGTTCTTC. Its protein is CASMASGVYNEQFF.

This rearrangement joins TRBV7-2 to TRBJ1-1; the match to TRBD1 covers 8 bases. Germline values: CDR1 SGHTA, CDR2 FQGNSA. V shed 4 bases and J 5 bases; nucleotides not matched to a gene: 12. The CDR3 length is 16 residues. The CDR3 sequence: CASSSGQGYQLTEAFF. For the CDR3, the DNA is TGTGCCAGCAGCTCAGGACAGGGTTATCAACTGACTGAAGCTTTCTTT.

As for this clone: The CDR3 does not end in the conserved phenylalanine or tryptophan, so this is likely a read error. The DNA is left out, because the CDR3 cannot be placed on it with certainty; the CDR3 is given as TCRdb lists it. The chain links TRBV24-1 to TRBJ1-6; TRBD1, as called in the table, went unchecked against the DNA. Ends included, the CDR3 has 11 residues. The V gene's germline CDR1 is KGHDR and CDR2 SFDVKD. This CDR3 is CATTRADRGMV.

The chain employs TRBV4-1 and TRBJ2-1; D gene unclear. CDR3 length equals 17 residues. Trimming took 0 bases from V and 3 from J, leaving 15 bases between them. Germline lookup yields CDR1 MGHRA and CDR2 YSYEKL. Here the CDR3 reads CASSQDAFPGFYNEQFF. Here the CDR3 DNA reads TGCGCCAGCAGCCAAGATGCGTTTCCAGGTTTCTACAATGAGCAGTTCTTC.

The rearrangement links TRBV10-3 to TRBJ2-7, with D hard to call. Trimming stripped 3 bases from V and 0 bases from J, with 9 bases between. Germline V gene sequence: CDR1 ENHRY, CDR2 SYGVKD. The CDR3 spans 14 residues. CDR3 nucleotide sequence: TGTGCCATCAGTGACTACGGAACCTCCTACGAGCAGTACTTC. Translating it yields CAISDYGTSYEQYF.

This clone was seen a few times. The rearrangement uses TRBV4-1 and TRBJ2-2; weak D call: TRBD2 (5 bases). Looked up from germline, CDR1 is MGHRA and CDR2 is YSYEKL. V shed 7 bases and J shed 7 bases, with 16 bases lying between them. This CDR3 has 14 residues. CDR3 residues: CASNTPRGSGELFF. As DNA, the CDR3 is TGCGCCAGCAACACTCCCAGAGGGAGCGGGGAGCTGTTTTTT.

The sample holds a few counts of this clone. The chain links TRBV2 to TRBJ1-5; D is perhaps TRBD1 (6 bases). The ends were cut back, 5 bases at V and 5 bases at J, with 19 bases in the middle. The CDR3 is 16 residues long. Germline-derived CDR1 and CDR2 are SNHLY and FYNNEI. CDR3 sequence reads: CASSPSILTGYQPQHF. The CDR3 nucleotides read TGTGCCAGCAGTCCCTCTATCCTGACAGGCTATCAGCCCCAGCATTTT.

This CDR3 reads CASSLVGASHYGYTF. DNA of the CDR3: TGTGCCAGCAGCCTGGTAGGGGCGTCCCATTATGGCTACACCTTC. The rearrangement uses TRBV5-8 and TRBJ1-2, with D tentatively TRBD1 (5 bases). V lost 4 bases to trimming and J lost 5 bases, with 18 bases between them. The CDR3 runs 15 residues. Germline CDR1 reads SGHTS; CDR2 reads YDEGEE.

The V gene is TRBV19, the J gene TRBJ1-5, with 7 bases aligning to TRBD1. Germline CDR1 LNHDA, CDR2 SQIVND (reference sequence). The ends lost 7 bases at V and 5 bases at J; junction bases unmatched: 14. The CDR3 is 16 amino acids. Here the CDR3 reads CASTAEGAARDQPQHF. The CDR3 region has the DNA TGTGCCAGTACCGCAGAGGGGGCAGCGCGCGATCAGCCCCAGCATTTT.

This clone is classed as large (0.1 to 1%). J is TRBJ2-1 and V is TRBV5-5, with D tentatively TRBD1 or TRBD2 (6 bases each). CDR3 length: 17 amino acids. Germline V CDR1 and CDR2: SGHKS, YYEKEE (reference sequence). The germline V and J ends were trimmed by 5 bases and 7 bases, with 25 bases remaining between them. The CDR3 sequence is CASSPRGRQSAVNEQFF. CDR3 bases: TGTGCCAGCAGTCCCCGGGGGCGCCAATCGGCCGTTAATGAGCAGTTCTTC.

The chain has TRBV21-1 and TRBJ1-1. TRBV21-1 is a recognized pseudogene. The CDR3 extends over 15 amino acids. The CDR3 nucleotides read TGTGCCAGCAGCAAACGCCGGGCCGAGAACACTGAAGCTTTCTTT. Its translation: CASSKRRAENTEAFF.

CDR3 bases: TGTGCCAGTAGTTGGCTTAGGGATACTGAAGCTTTCTTT. Translating gives CASSWLRDTEAFF. The chain is built from TRBV19 and TRBJ1-1; the D is unclear. This CDR3 is built from 13 residues. Trimming shortened V by 5 bases and J by 5 bases, and 12 bases separated the two germline ends. CDR1 and CDR2 (germline): LNHDA, SQIVND (reference sequence). The whole variable domain, filled in from reference TRBV19 and TRBJ1-1, reads DGGITQSPKYLFRKEGQNVTLSCEQNLNHDAMYWYRQDPGQGLRLIYYSQIVNDFQKGDIAEGYSVSREKKESFPLTVTSAQKNPTAFYLCASSWLRDTEAFFGQGTRLTVV.